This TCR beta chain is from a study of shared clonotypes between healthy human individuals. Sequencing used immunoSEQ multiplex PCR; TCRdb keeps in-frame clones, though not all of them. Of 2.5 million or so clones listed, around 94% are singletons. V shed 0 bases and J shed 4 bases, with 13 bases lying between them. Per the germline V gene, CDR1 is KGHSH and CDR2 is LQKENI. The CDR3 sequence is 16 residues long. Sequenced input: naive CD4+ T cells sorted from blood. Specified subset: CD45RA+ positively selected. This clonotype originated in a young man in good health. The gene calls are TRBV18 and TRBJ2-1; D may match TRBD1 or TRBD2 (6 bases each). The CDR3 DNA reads TGTGCCAGCTCACCACCTACCGGGGGCGCTTACAATGAGCAGTTCTTC. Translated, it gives CASSPPTGGAYNEQFF.